These T cell receptor beta chains were read from a single sample in a study of untreated major depressive disorder. TCRdb keeps only in-frame clones here, not all; method: immunoSEQ multiplex PCR. Altogether approximately 20,000 clones are present, under 90% being singletons, with the ten largest covering about 0.82%. Sample: CD4+ T cells from PBMCs. These receptors were taken from a woman aged 30 to 39 in good health. Both conserved end residues are part of each CDR3. Fields, in order: V gene, clone size, J gene, D gene, CDR3 protein, CDR3 DNA. A D gene is named only where the DNA matches it firmly. Size is omitted from some rows. Given values are once, few, many or a class for expanded clones.

>TRBV25-1|once|TRBJ2-1|-
CASSELSGRESRNEQFF
TGTGCCAGCAGTGAATTAAGTGGCAGGGAATCGCGGAATGAGCAGTTCTTC
>TRBV4-2|-|TRBJ1-3|-
CASSQGSAGQIISSGNTIYF
TGTGCCAGCAGCCAAGGGTCGGCCGGACAGATAATTTCCTCTGGAAACACCATATATTTT
>TRBV5-6|-|TRBJ1-2|-
CASSLEGRGSDGYTF
TGTGCCAGCAGCTTGGAAGGCAGGGGTAGTGATGGCTACACCTTC
>TRBV5-6|-|TRBJ2-2|-
CASSFRSQELFF
TGTGCCAGCAGCTTTAGGTCCCAAGAGCTGTTTTTT
>TRBV19|-|TRBJ1-2|-
CASSIRGSGFYGYTF
TGTGCCAGTAGTATCAGAGGATCAGGGTTCTATGGCTACACCTTC
>TRBV18|-|TRBJ2-3|-
CASSPGREAPPDTQYF
TGTGCCAGCTCACCCGGGCGGGAAGCTCCTCCAGATACGCAGTATTTT
>TRBV2|-|TRBJ2-5|TRBD2
CASSPQLAGQETQYF
TGTGCCAGCAGCCCGCAACTAGCGGGACAAGAGACCCAGTACTTC
>TRBV5-1|-|TRBJ2-7|-
CASSLAGDGSYEQYF
TGCGCCAGCAGCTTGGCTGGGGACGGGTCCTACGAGCAGTACTTC
>TRBV7-2|-|TRBJ1-6|-
CASSLEGNSPLHF
TGTGCCAGCAGCTTAGAGGGGAATTCACCCCTCCACTTT
>TRBV9|-|TRBJ2-1|TRBD2
CASSVGPKTSGLSISYNEQFF
TGTGCCAGCAGCGTGGGGCCCAAGACTAGCGGTCTTTCTATCTCCTACAATGAGCAGTTCTTC
>TRBV7-9|-|TRBJ2-7|TRBD2
CASSLAPTSGPYEQYF
TGTGCCAGCAGCTTAGCGCCGACTAGCGGTCCCTACGAGCAGTACTTC
>TRBV4-2|-|TRBJ1-1|-
CASSQDSRPGANTEAFF
TGTGCCAGCAGCCAAGATAGTCGACCGGGAGCGAACACTGAAGCTTTCTTT
>TRBV2|-|TRBJ2-7|TRBD2
CASTPGGHEQYF
TGTGCCAGCACCCCGGGAGGGCACGAGCAGTACTTC
>TRBV1|-|TRBJ1-3|-
CTSSHQAGSRGALERTIYF
TGCACCAGCAGCCATCAAGCCGGGAGCCGGGGGGCCTTGGAGCGCACCATATATTTT
>TRBV11-1|once|TRBJ2-2|-
CASTISLGELFF
TGTGCCAGCACGATCTCCCTCGGGGAGCTGTTTTTT
>TRBV7-8|-|TRBJ2-1|-
CASRRRGGNEQFF
TGTGCCAGCAGACGGAGGGGTGGGAATGAGCAGTTCTTC
>TRBV19|-|TRBJ2-2|-
CASSISQVGELFF
TGTGCCAGTAGTATTTCGCAGGTCGGGGAGCTGTTTTTT
>TRBV27|-|TRBJ2-3|-
CASSVDRKDTQYF
TGTGCCAGCAGTGTTGACAGGAAAGATACGCAGTATTTT
>TRBV6-5|-|TRBJ2-3|-
CASSFSSSTDTQYF
TGTGCCAGCAGTTTCTCTAGCAGCACAGATACGCAGTATTTT
>TRBV6-5|few|TRBJ2-1|-
CASRRKGNEQFF
TGTGCCAGCAGACGCAAGGGGAATGAGCAGTTCTTC
>TRBV19|-|TRBJ2-2|-
CASSTGVGGELFF
TGTGCCAGTAGTACCGGCGTCGGCGGGGAGCTGTTTTTT
>TRBV4-2|few|TRBJ1-5|-
CASSQDLGYGAQPQHF
TGTGCCAGCAGCCAAGATCTAGGGTATGGAGCTCAGCCCCAGCATTTT
>TRBV28|-|TRBJ2-7|TRBD1
CASSLTTRGLEQYF
TGTGCCAGCAGTTTGACAACCAGGGGGCTTGAGCAGTACTTC
>TRBV10-3|-|TRBJ2-3|TRBD2
CAISEPGLAGAVDTQYF
TGTGCCATCAGTGAGCCGGGACTAGCGGGAGCGGTGGATACGCAGTATTTT
>TRBV18|-|TRBJ2-5|-
CASSRWGETQYF
TGTGCCAGCTCACGTTGGGGGGAGACCCAGTACTTC